This TCR beta chain stems from a study of brain metastases from non-small cell lung cancer. CDR3 size: 16 residues. Germline-derived CDR1 and CDR2 are MGHDK and SYGVNS. Trimming took 1 base from V and 2 from J, leaving 12 bases between them. To note about this clone: The antigen is not known.

Study-level points and caveats: T-cell infiltration was lower in brain metastases than primaries (P < 0.001).

Clones were read by immunoSEQ multiplex PCR, and TCRdb kept only the in-frame ones, dropping some. The profile covers 15,000 or so clones, with under 85% appearing a single time and less than 9% taken by the ten largest. This sequence originates from a donor aged 40 or older with non-small cell lung cancer. The chain is built from TRBV25-1 and TRBJ2-4; D might be TRBD1 (6 bases). Sequencing was performed on primary lung tumor tissue. The DNA of the CDR3 is TGTGCCAGCAGTGAATTTGGCGGACAGACCAAAAACATTCAGTACTTC. This encodes CASSEFGGQTKNIQYF.